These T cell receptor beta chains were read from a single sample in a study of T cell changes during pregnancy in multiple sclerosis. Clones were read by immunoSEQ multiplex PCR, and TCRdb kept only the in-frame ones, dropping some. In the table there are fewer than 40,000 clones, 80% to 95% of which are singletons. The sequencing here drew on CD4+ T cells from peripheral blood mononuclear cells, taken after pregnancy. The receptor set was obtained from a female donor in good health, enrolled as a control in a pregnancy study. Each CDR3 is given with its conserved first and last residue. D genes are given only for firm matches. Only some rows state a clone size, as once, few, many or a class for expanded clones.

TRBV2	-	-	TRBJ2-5	CASNWGEYQETQYF	TGTGCCAGCAATTGGGGCGAGTACCAAGAGACCCAGTACTTC
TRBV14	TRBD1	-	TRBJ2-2	CASSRRTGGNTGELFF	TGTGCCAGCAGCCGTCGGACAGGAGGTAACACCGGGGAGCTGTTTTTT
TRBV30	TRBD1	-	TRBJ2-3	CACTGILGGYTQYF	TGTGCCTGCACCGGGATCCTAGGGGGCTATACGCAGTATTTT
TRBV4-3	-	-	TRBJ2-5	CASSQDMRIEETQYF	TGCGCCAGCAGCCAAGATATGAGGATCGAAGAGACCCAGTACTTC
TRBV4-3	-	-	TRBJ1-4	CASQISGQGGEKLFF	TGCGCCAGCCAAATCTCGGGCCAGGGTGGGGAAAAACTGTTTTTT
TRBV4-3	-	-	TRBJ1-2	CASSQVRGPSYGYTF	TGCGCCAGCAGCCAAGTGCGGGGGCCTTCCTATGGCTACACCTTC
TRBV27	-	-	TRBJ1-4	CASSVKGFYNEKLFF	TGTGCCAGCAGTGTCAAGGGGTTTTACAATGAAAAACTGTTTTTT
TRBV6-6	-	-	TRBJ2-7	CASSSQNRVIRYEQYF	TGTGCCAGCAGTTCCCAAAACAGGGTTATTCGCTACGAGCAGTACTTC
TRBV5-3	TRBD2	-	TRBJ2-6	CARSKGLADSGANVLTF	TGTGCCAGAAGCAAGGGACTAGCGGACTCTGGGGCCAACGTCCTGACTTTC
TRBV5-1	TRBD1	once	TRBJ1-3	CASSGGQGGSGNTIYF	TGCGCCAGCAGCGGGGGACAGGGTGGTAGCGGAAACACCATATATTTT
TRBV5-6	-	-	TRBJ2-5	CASSLLGRGSQETQYF	TGTGCCAGCAGCTTGCTCGGTAGGGGTAGCCAAGAGACCCAGTACTTC
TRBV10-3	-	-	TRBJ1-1	CAISRPGDTEAFF	TGTGCCATCAGCAGGCCCGGGGACACTGAAGCTTTCTTT
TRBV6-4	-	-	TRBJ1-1	CASSDEGGGRTEAFF	TGTGCCAGCAGTGACGAGGGAGGGGGGAGGACTGAAGCTTTCTTT
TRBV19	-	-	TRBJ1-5	CASSYGEAHSNQPQHF	TGTGCCAGTAGTTACGGGGAGGCTCATAGCAATCAGCCCCAGCATTTT
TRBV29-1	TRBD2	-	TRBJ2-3	CSVDPAGTTDTQYF	TGCAGCGTTGATCCAGCGGGAACAACAGATACGCAGTATTTT
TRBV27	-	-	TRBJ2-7	CASGLVREQYF	TGTGCCAGCGGACTTGTCCGCGAGCAGTACTTC
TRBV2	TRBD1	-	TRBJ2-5	CASRDRGQETQYF	TGTGCCAGCAGGGACAGGGGGCAAGAGACCCAGTACTTC